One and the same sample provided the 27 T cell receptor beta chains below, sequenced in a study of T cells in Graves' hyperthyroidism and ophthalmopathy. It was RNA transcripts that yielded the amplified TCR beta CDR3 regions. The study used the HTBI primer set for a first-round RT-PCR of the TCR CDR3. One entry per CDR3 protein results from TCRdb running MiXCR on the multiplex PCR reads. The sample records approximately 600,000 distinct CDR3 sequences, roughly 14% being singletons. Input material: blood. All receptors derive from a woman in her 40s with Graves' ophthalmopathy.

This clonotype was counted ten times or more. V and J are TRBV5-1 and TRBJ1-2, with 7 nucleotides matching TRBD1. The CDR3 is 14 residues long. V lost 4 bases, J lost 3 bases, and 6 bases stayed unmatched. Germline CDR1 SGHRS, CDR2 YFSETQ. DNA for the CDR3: TGCGCCAGCAGCCCGACCGGACAGGACTATGGCTACACCTTC. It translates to CASSPTGQDYGYTF.

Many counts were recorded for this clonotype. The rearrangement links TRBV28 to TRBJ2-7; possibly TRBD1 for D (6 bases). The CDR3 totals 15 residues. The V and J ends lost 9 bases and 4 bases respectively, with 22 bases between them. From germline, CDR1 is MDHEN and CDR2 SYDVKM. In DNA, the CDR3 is TGTGCCAGTACCACCCGACAGGTTGTAAGATACGAGCAGTACTTC. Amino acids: CASTTRQVVRYEQYF.

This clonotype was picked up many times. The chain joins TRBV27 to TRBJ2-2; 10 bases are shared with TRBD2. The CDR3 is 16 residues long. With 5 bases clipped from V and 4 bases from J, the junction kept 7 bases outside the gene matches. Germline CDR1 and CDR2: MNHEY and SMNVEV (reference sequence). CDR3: CASSGLAEAGTGELFF. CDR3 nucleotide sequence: TGTGCCAGCAGTGGACTAGCGGAGGCCGGCACCGGGGAGCTGTTTTTT.

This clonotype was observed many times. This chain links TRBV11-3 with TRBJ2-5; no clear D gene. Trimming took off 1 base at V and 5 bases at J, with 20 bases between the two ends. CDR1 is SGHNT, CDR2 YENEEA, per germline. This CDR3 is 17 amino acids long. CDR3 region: CASSLGGATWPGETQYF. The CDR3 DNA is TGTGCCAGCAGCTTAGGAGGAGCTACGTGGCCCGGGGAGACCCAGTACTTC.

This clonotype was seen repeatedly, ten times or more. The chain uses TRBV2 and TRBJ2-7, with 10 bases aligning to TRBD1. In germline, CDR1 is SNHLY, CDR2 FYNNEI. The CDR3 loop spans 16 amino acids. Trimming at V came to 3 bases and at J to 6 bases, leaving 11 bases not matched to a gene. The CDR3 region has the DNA TGTGCCAGCAGTGAGGACAGGGGGAAGTTTAACGGCGAGCAGTACTTC. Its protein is CASSEDRGKFNGEQYF. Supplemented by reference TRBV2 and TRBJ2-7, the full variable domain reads EPEVTQTPSHQVTQMGQEVILRCVPISNHLYFYWYRQILGQKVEFLVSFYNNEISEKSEIFDDQFSVERPDGSNFTLKIRSTKLEDSAMYFCASSEDRGKFNGEQYFGPGTRLTVT.

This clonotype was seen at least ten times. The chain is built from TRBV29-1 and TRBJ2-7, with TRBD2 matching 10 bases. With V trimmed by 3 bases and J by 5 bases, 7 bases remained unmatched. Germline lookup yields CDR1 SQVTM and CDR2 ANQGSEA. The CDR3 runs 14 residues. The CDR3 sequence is CSVDGLAGAHEQYF. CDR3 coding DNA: TGCAGCGTTGACGGGCTAGCGGGAGCCCACGAGCAGTACTTC.

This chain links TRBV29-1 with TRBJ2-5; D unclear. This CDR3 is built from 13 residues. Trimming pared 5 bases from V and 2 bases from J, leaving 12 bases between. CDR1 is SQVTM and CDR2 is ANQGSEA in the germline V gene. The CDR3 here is CSVYYGTQETQYF. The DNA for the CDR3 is TGCAGCGTTTATTACGGAACACAAGAGACCCAGTACTTC.

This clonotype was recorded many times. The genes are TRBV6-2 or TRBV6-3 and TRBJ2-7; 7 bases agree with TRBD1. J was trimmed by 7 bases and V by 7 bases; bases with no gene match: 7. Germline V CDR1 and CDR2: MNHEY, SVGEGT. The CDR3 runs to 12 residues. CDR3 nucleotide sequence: TGTGCCAGCACCCAGGGGGAAAGAGAGCAGTACTTC. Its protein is CASTQGEREQYF.

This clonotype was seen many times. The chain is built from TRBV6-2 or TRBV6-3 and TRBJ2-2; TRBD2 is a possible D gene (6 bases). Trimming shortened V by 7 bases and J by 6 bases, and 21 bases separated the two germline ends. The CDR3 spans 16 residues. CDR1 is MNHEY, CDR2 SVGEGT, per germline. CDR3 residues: CASNTYRESGAGELFF. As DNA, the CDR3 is TGTGCCAGCAATACCTACCGGGAGAGTGGCGCCGGGGAGCTGTTTTTT.

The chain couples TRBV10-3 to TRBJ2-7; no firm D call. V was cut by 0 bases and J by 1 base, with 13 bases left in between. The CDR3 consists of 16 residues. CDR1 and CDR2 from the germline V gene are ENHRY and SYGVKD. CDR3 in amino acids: CAISESRTSPSYEQYF. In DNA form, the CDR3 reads TGTGCCATCAGTGAGTCGCGGACGTCCCCGTCCTACGAGCAGTACTTC.

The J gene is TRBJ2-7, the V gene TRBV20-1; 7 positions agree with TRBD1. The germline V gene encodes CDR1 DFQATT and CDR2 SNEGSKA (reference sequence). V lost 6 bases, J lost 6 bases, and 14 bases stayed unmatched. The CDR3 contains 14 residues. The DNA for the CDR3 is TGCAGTGCCCCCGGAACGAGACAGGGATCCGAGCAGTACTTC. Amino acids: CSAPGTRQGSEQYF.

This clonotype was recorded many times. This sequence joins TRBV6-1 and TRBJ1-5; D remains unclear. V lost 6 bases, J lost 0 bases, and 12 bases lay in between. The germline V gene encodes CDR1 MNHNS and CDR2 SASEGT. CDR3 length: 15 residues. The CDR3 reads CASRPRKDSNQPQHF. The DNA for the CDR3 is TGTGCCAGCAGGCCCCGAAAGGATAGCAATCAGCCCCAGCATTTT.

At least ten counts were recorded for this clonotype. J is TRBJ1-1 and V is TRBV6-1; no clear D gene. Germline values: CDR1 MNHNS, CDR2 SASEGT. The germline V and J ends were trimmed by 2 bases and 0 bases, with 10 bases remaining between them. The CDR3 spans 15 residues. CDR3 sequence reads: CASSEYPLLNTEAFF. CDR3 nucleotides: TGTGCCAGCAGTGAATACCCGCTTTTGAACACTGAAGCTTTCTTT.

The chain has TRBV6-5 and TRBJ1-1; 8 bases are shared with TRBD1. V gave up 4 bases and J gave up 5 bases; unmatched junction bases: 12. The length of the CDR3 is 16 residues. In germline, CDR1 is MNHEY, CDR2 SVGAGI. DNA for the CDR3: TGTGCCAGCAGTTCGGACAGGGTCGCCCTAGGGACTGAAGCTTTCTTT. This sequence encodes CASSSDRVALGTEAFF.

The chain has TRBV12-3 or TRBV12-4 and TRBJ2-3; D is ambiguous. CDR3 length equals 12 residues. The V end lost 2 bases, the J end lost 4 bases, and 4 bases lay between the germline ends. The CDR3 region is CASSLLADTQYF. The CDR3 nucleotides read TGTGCCAGCAGTTTACTAGCAGATACGCAGTATTTT.

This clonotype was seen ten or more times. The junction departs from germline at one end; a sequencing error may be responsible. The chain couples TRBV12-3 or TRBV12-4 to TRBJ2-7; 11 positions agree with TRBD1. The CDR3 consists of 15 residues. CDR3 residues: CASSAGTGGSFEQYF. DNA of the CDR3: TGTGCCAGCAGTGCCGGGACAGGGGGGTCCTTCGAGCAGTACTTC.

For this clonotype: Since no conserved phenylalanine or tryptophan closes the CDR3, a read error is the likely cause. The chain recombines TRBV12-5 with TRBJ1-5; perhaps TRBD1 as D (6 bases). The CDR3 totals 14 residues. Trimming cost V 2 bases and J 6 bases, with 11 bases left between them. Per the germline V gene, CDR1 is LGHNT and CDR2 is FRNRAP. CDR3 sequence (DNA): TGTGCTAGTGGTTTGTCAACAGGGATTCAGCCCCAGCATCTT. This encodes CASGLSTGIQPQHL.

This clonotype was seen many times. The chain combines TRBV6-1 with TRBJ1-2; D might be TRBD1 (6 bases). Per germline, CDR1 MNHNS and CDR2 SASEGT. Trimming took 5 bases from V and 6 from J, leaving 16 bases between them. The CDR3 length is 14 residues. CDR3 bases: TGTGCCAGCAGTCCAAGACAGGTCGAGGATGGCTACACCTTC. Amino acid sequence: CASSPRQVEDGYTF.

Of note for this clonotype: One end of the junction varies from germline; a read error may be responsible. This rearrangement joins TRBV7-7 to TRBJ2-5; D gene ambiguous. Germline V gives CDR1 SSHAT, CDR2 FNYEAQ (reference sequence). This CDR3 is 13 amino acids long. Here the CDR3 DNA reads TGTGCTAGCAGCTTAGAGACTTGGGAGACCCAGTACTTC. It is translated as CASSLETWETQYF. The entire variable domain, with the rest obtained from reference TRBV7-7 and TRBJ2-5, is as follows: GAGVSQSPRYKVTKRGQDVTLRCDPISSHATLYWYQQALGQGPEFLTYFNYEAQPDKSGLPSDRFSAERPEGSISTLTIQRTEQRDSAMYRCASSLETWETQYFGPGTRLLVL.

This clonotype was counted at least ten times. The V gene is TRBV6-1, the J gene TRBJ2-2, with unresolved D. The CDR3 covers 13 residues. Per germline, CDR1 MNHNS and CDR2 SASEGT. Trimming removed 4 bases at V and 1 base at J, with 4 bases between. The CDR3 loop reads CASSGQNTGELFF. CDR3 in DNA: TGTGCCAGCAGTGGACAGAACACCGGGGAGCTGTTTTTT.

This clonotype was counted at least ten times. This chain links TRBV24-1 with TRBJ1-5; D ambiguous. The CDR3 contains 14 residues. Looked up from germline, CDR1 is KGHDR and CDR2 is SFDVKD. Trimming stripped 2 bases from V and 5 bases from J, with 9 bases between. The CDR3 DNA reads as TGTGCCACCAGTGATTCCCTGACACATCAGCCCCAGCATTTT. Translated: CATSDSLTHQPQHF.

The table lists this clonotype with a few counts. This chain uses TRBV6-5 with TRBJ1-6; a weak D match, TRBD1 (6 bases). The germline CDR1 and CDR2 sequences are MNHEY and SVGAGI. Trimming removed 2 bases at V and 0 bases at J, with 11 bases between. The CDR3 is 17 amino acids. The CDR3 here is CASSYTPRGSYNSPLHF. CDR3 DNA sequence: TGTGCCAGCAGTTACACCCCCAGGGGCTCCTATAATTCACCCCTCCACTTT.

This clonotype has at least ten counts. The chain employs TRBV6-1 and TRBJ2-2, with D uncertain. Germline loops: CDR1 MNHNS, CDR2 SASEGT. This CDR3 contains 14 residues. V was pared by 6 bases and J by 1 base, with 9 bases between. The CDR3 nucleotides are TGTGCCAGCAGGGCGCACAGGAACACCGGGGAGCTGTTTTTT. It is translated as CASRAHRNTGELFF.

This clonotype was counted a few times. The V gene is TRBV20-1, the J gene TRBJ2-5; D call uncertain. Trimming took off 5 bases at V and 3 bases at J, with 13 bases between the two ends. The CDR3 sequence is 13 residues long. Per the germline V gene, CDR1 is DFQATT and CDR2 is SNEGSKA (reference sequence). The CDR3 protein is CSAPRDGEETQYF. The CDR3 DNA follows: TGCAGTGCTCCCAGAGACGGAGAAGAGACCCAGTACTTC.

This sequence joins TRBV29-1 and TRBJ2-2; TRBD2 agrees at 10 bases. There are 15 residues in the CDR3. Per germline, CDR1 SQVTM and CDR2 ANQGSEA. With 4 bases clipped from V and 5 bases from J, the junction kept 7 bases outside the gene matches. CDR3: CSVVPAGGPTGELFF. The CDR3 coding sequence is TGCAGCGTTGTCCCAGCGGGAGGGCCGACCGGGGAGCTGTTTTTT.

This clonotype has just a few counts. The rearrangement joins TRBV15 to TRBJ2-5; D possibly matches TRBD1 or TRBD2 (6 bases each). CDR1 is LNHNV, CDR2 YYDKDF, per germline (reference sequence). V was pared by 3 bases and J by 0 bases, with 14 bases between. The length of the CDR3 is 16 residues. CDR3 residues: CATSSQGGMYQETQYF. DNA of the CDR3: TGTGCCACCAGCAGTCAAGGGGGGATGTACCAAGAGACCCAGTACTTC.

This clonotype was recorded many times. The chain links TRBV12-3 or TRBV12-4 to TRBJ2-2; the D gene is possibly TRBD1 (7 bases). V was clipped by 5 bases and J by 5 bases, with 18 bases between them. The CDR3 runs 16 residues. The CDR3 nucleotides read TGTGCCAGCAGTACCTACAGGGGAGGAATAACCGGGGAGCTGTTTTTT. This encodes CASSTYRGGITGELFF.